This record concerns one T cell receptor (beta chain) sequence. This record comes from a study of cytomegalovirus exposure and HLA in healthy donors. Losses at the gene ends were 8 bases for V and 2 bases for J; bases not matched to a gene: 6. CDR1 and CDR2 (germline): MNHNS, SASEGT. The CDR3 is 14 residues long. In the PCR, 60 Vbeta and 13 Jbeta primers were used. This table comes from immunoSEQ multiplex PCR, and its TCRdb copy is limited to in-frame clones, with some not included. The profile covers approximately 130,000 clones, with about 77% appearing a single time and about 1.3% taken by the ten largest.

The receptor was derived from a man between 45 and 60 years old in good health and CMV-seronegative. The chain carries TRBV6-1 and TRBJ2-3, with 8 bases fitting TRBD1. The sample consisted of PBMCs. This CDR3 reads CASDRTGTTDTQYF. The CDR3 DNA follows: TGTGCCAGCGACCGGACAGGGACCACAGATACGCAGTATTTT.